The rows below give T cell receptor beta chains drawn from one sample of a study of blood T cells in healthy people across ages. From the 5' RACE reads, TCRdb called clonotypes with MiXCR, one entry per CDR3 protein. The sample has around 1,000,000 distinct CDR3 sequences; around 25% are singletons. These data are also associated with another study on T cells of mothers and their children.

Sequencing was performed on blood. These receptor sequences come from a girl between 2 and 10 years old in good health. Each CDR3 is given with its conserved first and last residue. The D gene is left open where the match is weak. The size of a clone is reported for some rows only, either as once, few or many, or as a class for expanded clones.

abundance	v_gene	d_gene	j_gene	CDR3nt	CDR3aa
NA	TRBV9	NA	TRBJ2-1	TGTGCCAGCAGCGTCCGATTTGGAGACTACAATGAGCAGTTCTTC	CASSVRFGDYNEQFF
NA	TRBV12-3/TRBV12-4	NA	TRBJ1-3	TGTGCCAGCAGGGACTCCTCCGGAGGGGAAAACACCATATATTTT	CASRDSSGGENTIYF
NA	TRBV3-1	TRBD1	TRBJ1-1	TGTGCCAGCAGCCGAGCATTGGGGGACAGGGGAGCTTTCTTT	CASSRALGDRGAFF
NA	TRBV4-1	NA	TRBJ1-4	TGCGCCAGCAGCCTACAGTCGGCACCAACTAATGAAAAACTGTTTTTT	CASSLQSAPTNEKLFF
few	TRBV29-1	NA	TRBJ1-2	TGCAGCGCAGGTTCGGCAGAGTATAACTATGGCTACACCTTC	CSAGSAEYNYGYTF
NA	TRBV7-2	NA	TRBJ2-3	TGTGCCAGCAGCTTAGAGATAGCCCATTATACGCAGTATTTT	CASSLEIAHYTQYF
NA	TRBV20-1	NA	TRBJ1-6	TGCAGTGCTAGAGAAGGGGCCTCCTATAATTCACCCCTCCACTTT	CSAREGASYNSPLHF
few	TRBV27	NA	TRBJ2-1	TGTGCCAGCAGTTTTACAGATTACAATGAGCAGTTCTTC	CASSFTDYNEQFF
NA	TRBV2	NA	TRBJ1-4	TGTGCCAGCGCGATACAGGTTCTTAATGAAAAACTGTTTTTT	CASAIQVLNEKLFF
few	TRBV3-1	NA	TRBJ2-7	TGTGCCAGCAGCCAAGAGAGGTCAGGGAGCACCCACGAGCAGTACTTC	CASSQERSGSTHEQYF
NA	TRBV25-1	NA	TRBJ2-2	TGTGCCAGCAGTGAGAAGGATGCGGGGCCTACGAACACCGGGGAGCTGTTTTTT	CASSEKDAGPTNTGELFF
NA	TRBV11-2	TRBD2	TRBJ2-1	TGTGCCATCGGGACTAGCGCCTACAATGAGCAGTTCTTC	CAIGTSAYNEQFF
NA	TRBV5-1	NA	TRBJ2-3	TGCGCCAGCAGCTTCCTTGAGGGCACGAATACGCAGTATTTT	CASSFLEGTNTQYF
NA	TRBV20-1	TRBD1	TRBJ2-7	TGCAGTGTTAAAACCGGGACAGCCTACGAGCAGTACTTC	CSVKTGTAYEQYF
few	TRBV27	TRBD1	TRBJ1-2	TGTGCCAGCACCCCAATCGACACGACAGGGGGATTATATGGCTACACCTTC	CASTPIDTTGGLYGYTF
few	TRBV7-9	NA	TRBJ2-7	TGTGCCAGCAGCTGGGGAGAAGGGGAAGGCGAGCAGTACTTC	CASSWGEGEGEQYF
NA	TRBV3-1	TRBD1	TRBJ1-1	TGTGCCAGCCGCGAGGTCGGGACAGGAATGAACACTGAAGCTTTCTTT	CASREVGTGMNTEAFF
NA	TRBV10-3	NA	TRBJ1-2	TGTGCCATCAGTGAGAGGGGGTTTAGCGGGGAGCACGGCTACACCTTC	CAISERGFSGEHGYTF
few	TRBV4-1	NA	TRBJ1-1	TGCGCCAGCAGCCAAGACCCGGGGGCAAGCACTGAAGCTTTCTTT	CASSQDPGASTEAFF
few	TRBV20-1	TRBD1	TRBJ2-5	TGCAGTGCTGTAATACTGGACAGGGTGGGCCAAGAGACCCAGTACTTC	CSAVILDRVGQETQYF
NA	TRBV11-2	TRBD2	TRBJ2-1	TGCGCCAGCAGCTTAAGGGCTAGCGGGTATGAGCAGTTCTTC	CASSLRASGYEQFF
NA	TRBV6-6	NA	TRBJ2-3	TGTGCCAGCAGCAACACCGTGGGGGATACGCAGTATTTT	CASSNTVGDTQYF
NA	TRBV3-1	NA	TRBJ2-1	TGTGCCAGCAGCCCCTTTGCCTCCTACAATGAGCAGTTCTTC	CASSPFASYNEQFF
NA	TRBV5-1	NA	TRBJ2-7	TGCGCCAGCAGCTTGGGCCCAGTTGGGGTATACGAGCAGTACTTC	CASSLGPVGVYEQYF
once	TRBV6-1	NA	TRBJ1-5	TGTGCCACCAGGGCTACAAGAGGGAGCAATCAGCCCCAGCATTTT	CATRATRGSNQPQHF
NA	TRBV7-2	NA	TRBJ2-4	TGTGCCAGCAGCGAGGCCGGCCTAGCCAAAAACATTCAGTACTTC	CASSEAGLAKNIQYF
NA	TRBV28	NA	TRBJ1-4	TGTGCCAGCAGTTTATGGAGGGGTGAAAGACTGTTTTTT	CASSLWRGERLFF
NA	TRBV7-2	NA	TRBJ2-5	TGTGCCAGCAGCTTACAACGGGGGACGGAGACCCAGTACTTC	CASSLQRGTETQYF
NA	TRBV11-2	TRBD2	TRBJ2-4	TGTGCCAGTAGCTTAGGACTAGCGGGAACTAAGAACATTCAGTACTTC	CASSLGLAGTKNIQYF
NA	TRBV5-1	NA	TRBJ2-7	TGCGCCAGCAATTCCCCGCCAAGGGAAGGCTCCTACGAGCAGTACTTC	CASNSPPREGSYEQYF
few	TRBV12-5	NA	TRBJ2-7	TGTGCTAGTGGTTGGGGCGGTCCCTACGAGCAGTACTTC	CASGWGGPYEQYF
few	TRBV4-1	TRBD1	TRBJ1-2	TGCGCCAGCAGCCCGGGACAGGGGGTTGAGTACGATGGCTACACCTTC	CASSPGQGVEYDGYTF
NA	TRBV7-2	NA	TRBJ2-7	TGTGCCAGCAGCTTCAGGGGGGTGAACTACGAGCAGTACTTC	CASSFRGVNYEQYF
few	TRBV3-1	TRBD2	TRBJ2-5	TGTGCCAGCAGTCGTTATCTAGCGGGCGGAGGGGAAGAGACCCAGTACTTC	CASSRYLAGGGEETQYF
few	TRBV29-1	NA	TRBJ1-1	TGCAGCGTTGAAGATGAGAGGAGAGGGACAGAAGCTTTCTTT	CSVEDERRGTEAFF
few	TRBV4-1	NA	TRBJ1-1	TGCGCCAGCAGCCAAGAAATCGTGGGTAGAGAAGACACTGAAGCTTTCTTT	CASSQEIVGREDTEAFF
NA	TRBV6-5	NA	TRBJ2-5	TGTGCCAGCAGCCCAAAGACAGACCGCTACCAAGAGACCCAGTACTTC	CASSPKTDRYQETQYF
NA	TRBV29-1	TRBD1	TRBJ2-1	TGCAGCGTTGACGGAGGACAGGGTCGGGATGAGCAGTTCTTC	CSVDGGQGRDEQFF